The 14 T cell receptor beta chains presented below share a single source sample, sequenced in a study of identical twins. TCRdb reprocessed the 5' RACE reads with MiXCR, giving one entry per CDR3 protein. Here the sample spans 550,000 to 700,000 distinct CDR3 sequences, approximately 10% being singletons. Another study also made use of these data, one on yellow fever vaccine responses in identical twins.

The source material was PBMCs. These receptors were taken from a woman aged 18-29 years in good health.

This clonotype showed up just a few times. This sequence joins TRBV4-3 and TRBJ2-1; possible D gene TRBD2, 6 bases. Germline-derived CDR1 and CDR2 are LGHNA and YSLEER. Trimming removed 0 bases from V and 4 bases from J, with 16 bases in between. The CDR3 runs 17 residues. The CDR3 coding sequence is TGCGCCAGCAGCCAAGATCTAGCGCCACGAACATACAATGAGCAGTTCTTC. It is translated as CASSQDLAPRTYNEQFF.

V usage is TRBV7-9 and J usage is TRBJ2-3; no clear D. The CDR3 covers 13 residues. Trimming cost V 5 bases and J 2 bases, with 8 bases left between them. The germline CDR1 and CDR2 sequences are SEHNR and FQNEAQ (reference sequence). The CDR3 sequence: CASSQRITDTQYF. CDR3 nucleotides: TGTGCCAGCAGCCAGAGGATCACAGATACGCAGTATTTT.

In its sample, this clonotype was seen a few times. CDR3 sequence reads: CATSRVGTDPDTQYF. CDR3 DNA sequence: TGTGCCACCAGCAGAGTTGGGACAGATCCAGATACGCAGTATTTT. The V gene is TRBV15, the J gene TRBJ2-3; 7 nucleotides align to TRBD1. CDR3 length: 15 amino acids. Germline-derived CDR1 and CDR2 are LNHNV and YYDKDF (reference sequence). Losses at the gene ends were 1 base for V and 4 bases for J; bases not matched to a gene: 5. Full variable domain (rest looked up from reference TRBV15 and TRBJ2-3): DAMVIQNPRYQVTQFGKPVTLSCSQTLNHNVMYWYQQKSSQAPKLLFHYYDKDFNNEADTPDNFQSRRPNTSFCFLDIRSPGLGDTAMYLCATSRVGTDPDTQYFGPGTRLTVL.

V usage is TRBV29-1 and J usage is TRBJ1-2, with D perhaps TRBD1 (5 bases). V lost 3 bases to trimming and J lost 6 bases, with 11 bases between them. Germline CDR1 and CDR2: SQVTM and ANQGSEA. The CDR3 is 12 residues long. CDR3 nucleotides: TGCAGCGTTGACGGGACGGGACATGGCTACACCTTC. Protein product: CSVDGTGHGYTF.

This clonotype was counted ten times or more. The chain carries TRBV5-1 and TRBJ2-7; 7 bases agree with TRBD1. This CDR3 comprises 14 residues. CDR1 is SGHRS, CDR2 YFSETQ, per germline. V was pared by 3 bases and J by 2 bases, with 5 bases of the junction left unmatched. CDR3 sequence (DNA): TGCGCCAGCAGCTCCGGGACAGACACCTACGAGCAGTACTTC. Translation: CASSSGTDTYEQYF.

CDR3 sequence reads: CASSQDVIAGNPSYNEQFF. CDR3 DNA sequence: TGTGCCAGCAGCCAAGATGTCATAGCGGGGAACCCATCCTACAATGAGCAGTTCTTC. J is TRBJ2-1 and V is TRBV4-2; TRBD2 agrees at 8 bases. V trimming: 0 bases; J trimming: 1 base; junction bases outside the gene matches: 11. From germline, CDR1 is LGHNA and CDR2 YNFKEQ. There are 19 residues in the CDR3.

This clonotype was detected a few times. The CDR3 is CASRYGQSEAFF. The CDR3 region has the DNA TGTGCCAGCAGGTACGGACAGTCCGAAGCTTTCTTT. This chain uses TRBV6-8 with TRBJ1-1, with D possibly being TRBD1 (6 bases). The V end was cut by 6 bases, the J end by 8 bases, with 13 bases between. Germline-derived CDR1 and CDR2 are MNHGY and SAAAGT. This CDR3 contains 12 residues.

The V gene is TRBV6-5, the J gene TRBJ2-3; D tentatively reads TRBD1 or TRBD2 (6 bases each). V gave up 2 bases and J gave up 5 bases, with 14 bases separating them. The length of the CDR3 is 15 residues. Germline CDR1 is MNHEY and CDR2 is SVGAGI. The DNA for the CDR3 is TGTGCCAGCAGTTACGGGGGGCCCCAGAGAGATACGCAGTATTTT. Translation: CASSYGGPQRDTQYF.

This clonotype was counted only a few times. V and J are TRBV20-1 and TRBJ2-7, with D unclear. From germline, CDR1 is DFQATT and CDR2 SNEGSKA (reference sequence). Trimming left V 3 bases short and J 4 bases short, with 13 bases between. The CDR3 is made up of 13 amino acids. The DNA for the CDR3 is TGCAGTGCTAGCTTCCTTGTTATGTACGAGCAGTACTTC. Protein product: CSASFLVMYEQYF.

The chain joins TRBV14 to TRBJ2-7; D possibly corresponds to TRBD1 (5 bases). The V gene's germline CDR1 is SGHDN and CDR2 FVKESK. Trimming removed 0 bases from V and 6 bases from J, with 18 bases in between. The CDR3 runs to 16 residues. The CDR3 protein is CASSQDLGQRVGEQYF. Here the CDR3 DNA reads TGTGCCAGCAGCCAAGATCTAGGACAAAGGGTGGGCGAGCAGTACTTC.

In this sample, this clonotype turned up many times. The V call is TRBV20-1, the J call TRBJ2-1; D gene uncertain. Germline CDR1 DFQATT, CDR2 SNEGSKA (reference sequence). The CDR3 sequence is 13 residues long. Trimming pared 2 bases from V and 5 bases from J, leaving 10 bases between. CDR3 nucleotide sequence: TGCAGTGCTAGAATCCCGACCAACAATGAGCAGTTCTTC. It encodes CSARIPTNNEQFF.

The chain carries TRBV4-3 and TRBJ2-5; 8 bases line up with TRBD2. Germline CDR1 and CDR2: LGHNA and YSLEER. The CDR3 is made up of 13 amino acids. J gave up 7 bases and V 3 bases, and 4 bases lay outside the gene matches. This CDR3 reads CASSQGLGSTQYF. The CDR3 DNA reads TGCGCCAGCAGCCAGGGACTAGGGTCGACCCAGTACTTC.

This clonotype appeared many times. This chain connects TRBV4-3 to TRBJ2-3; the match to TRBD2 covers 10 bases. This CDR3 comprises 18 residues. The J segment lost 4 bases and the V segment lost 0 bases, leaving 10 bases of the junction unmatched. Germline-derived CDR1 and CDR2 are LGHNA and YSLEER. Written as DNA, the CDR3 is TGCGCCAGCAGCCAAGATCGGGCGCTAGCGGGAGTGTCAGATACGCAGTATTTT. Protein: CASSQDRALAGVSDTQYF.

This clonotype was found a few times. The chain is built from TRBV12-3 or TRBV12-4 and TRBJ1-3; no clear D. Between the trimmed V and J ends, which lost 2 bases and 5 bases, there was a span of 13 bases. The CDR3 totals 15 residues. CDR3 DNA: TGTGCCAGCAGTTTAAATAACATGGGCCGAAACACCATATATTTT. Translation gives CASSLNNMGRNTIYF.